The 30 T cell receptor beta chains listed next were all sequenced from one sample in a study of blood T cell repertoires in COVID-19. Profiled with immunoSEQ multiplex PCR; TCRdb holds only in-frame clones, not every one. The sample consists of under 200,000 clones, roughly 77% of them appearing once. The material sequenced was peripheral blood. Receptors originate from a man between 70 and 80 years old with active or convalescent COVID-19.

The V call is TRBV6-5, the J call TRBJ1-5, with no clear D. The CDR3 covers 13 residues. Trimming cost V 1 base and J 5 bases, with 6 bases left between them. Germline V CDR1 and CDR2: MNHEY, SVGAGI. Here the CDR3 DNA reads TGTGCCAGCAGTTACTATCGCGATCAGCCCCAGCATTTT. This translates into CASSYYRDQPQHF.

V gene TRBV14 combines with J gene TRBJ2-3; TRBD1 aligns across 9 bases. J was trimmed by 3 bases and V by 4 bases; bases with no gene match: 14. The CDR3 has 18 amino acids. Germline lookup yields CDR1 SGHDN and CDR2 FVKESK. CDR3 in amino acids: CASSRSSWTGAGTDTQYF. The DNA of the CDR3 is TGTGCCAGCAGCCGCAGTTCCTGGACAGGGGCAGGAACAGATACGCAGTATTTT.

This chain uses TRBV18 with TRBJ1-5; possible D gene TRBD1, 6 bases. Germline V gives CDR1 KGHSH, CDR2 LQKENI. The CDR3 runs 15 residues. V was shortened by 3 bases and J by 2 bases, with 11 bases between the two germline ends. The CDR3 DNA reads as TGTGCCAGCTCACCCAGTAAGGGGGGCAATCAGCCCCAGCATTTT. Translation gives CASSPSKGGNQPQHF.

The chain recombines TRBV27 with TRBJ2-2, with D maybe TRBD2 (6 bases). Germline CDR1 and CDR2: MNHEY and SMNVEV (reference sequence). The CDR3 spans 16 residues. Trimming stripped 10 bases from V and 8 bases from J, with 26 bases between. CDR3 coding DNA: TGTGCCACCACTCGGATTAGCGGTATAATCCGAGGGGAGCTGTTTTTT. This encodes CATTRISGIIRGELFF.

This chain uses TRBV12-5 with TRBJ2-1, with TRBD2 matching over 8 bases. The CDR3 consists of 14 residues. Germline V gene sequence: CDR1 LGHNT, CDR2 FRNRAP. With 1 base clipped from V and 4 bases from J, the junction kept 0 bases outside the gene matches. The CDR3 coding sequence is TGTGCTAGTGGTTTGGGACTAGCGTACAATGAGCAGTTCTTC. Amino acids: CASGLGLAYNEQFF.

The rearrangement links TRBV18 to TRBJ2-3; D possibly corresponds to TRBD1 (6 bases). Germline loops: CDR1 KGHSH, CDR2 LQKENI. This CDR3 region has 18 residues. V lost 3 bases and J lost 5, with 24 bases in between. CDR3 in DNA: TGTGCCAGCTCACCCGCCAAATCTGGGGGCCGTGTAGAAGATACGCAGTATTTT. It translates to CASSPAKSGGRVEDTQYF.

The V call is TRBV4-3, the J call TRBJ1-6; D remains ambiguous. Germline lookup yields CDR1 LGHNA and CDR2 YSLEER. Trimming took off 1 base at V and 3 bases at J, with 13 bases between the two ends. This CDR3 spans 17 amino acids. This CDR3 is CASSQGRQRFYNSPLHF. CDR3 in DNA: TGCGCCAGCAGCCAAGGTCGACAAAGGTTCTATAATTCACCCCTCCACTTT.

The table lists this clone with a count of one. The rearrangement uses TRBV5-8 and TRBJ2-7; 7 bases map to TRBD1. This CDR3 has 15 residues. The V and J ends lost 0 bases and 1 base, in that order; junction bases with no gene match: 4. CDR1 SGHTS and CDR2 YDEGEE come from the germline V gene. The CDR3 nucleotides are TGTGCCAGCAGCTTGGTAGAGGGGGCATCCTACGAGCAGTACTTC. It codes for CASSLVEGASYEQYF.

CDR3 loop: CASSQALGQGRLSNQPQHF. The CDR3 bases are TGCGCCAGCAGCCAAGCCCTCGGTCAGGGGCGATTGAGCAATCAGCCCCAGCATTTT. This chain joins TRBV4-1 and TRBJ1-5, with D possibly TRBD1 on 6 matching bases. The CDR3 loop spans 19 amino acids. Germline V gene sequence: CDR1 MGHRA, CDR2 YSYEKL. Trimming shortened V by 1 base and J by 1 base, and 20 bases separated the two germline ends.

The V and J genes are TRBV4-1 and TRBJ2-1; weak D call: TRBD1 (6 bases). The germline V gene encodes CDR1 MGHRA and CDR2 YSYEKL. V shed 4 bases and J shed 7 bases, with 14 bases lying between them. This CDR3 contains 14 residues. The CDR3 region is CASSPGRTVNEQFF. CDR3 in DNA: TGCGCCAGCAGCCCCGGAAGGACAGTTAATGAGCAGTTCTTC.

V and J are TRBV5-5 and TRBJ2-5; 10 bases fit TRBD2. The CDR3 extends over 15 amino acids. Per germline, CDR1 SGHKS and CDR2 YYEKEE (reference sequence). V was pared by 1 base and J by 1 base, with 1 base of the junction left unmatched. The CDR3 DNA reads as TGTGCCAGCAGCTTGCCTAGCGGGGGCCAAGAGACCCAGTACTTC. Its protein product is CASSLPSGGQETQYF.

This chain links TRBV11-3 with TRBJ2-1; 8 nucleotides line up with TRBD2. V was pared by 4 bases and J by 4 bases, with 3 bases of the junction left unmatched. The CDR3 runs 14 residues. Germline CDR1 is SGHNT and CDR2 is YENEEA. The CDR3 nucleotides are TGTGCCAGCAGCTCTGGACTAGCTTACAATGAGCAGTTCTTC. This codes for CASSSGLAYNEQFF.

V is TRBV18 and J is TRBJ2-3; D might be TRBD2 (6 bases). Germline V gives CDR1 KGHSH, CDR2 LQKENI. This CDR3 region has 17 residues. Trimming stripped 0 bases from V and 6 bases from J, with 19 bases between. This CDR3 reads CASSPPTSGSPSDTQYF. The CDR3 coding sequence is TGTGCCAGCTCACCACCGACCAGCGGGTCTCCCTCGGATACGCAGTATTTT.

The J gene is TRBJ2-1, the V gene TRBV5-5, with 11 bases lining up with TRBD2. V lost 0 bases, J lost 4 bases, and 0 bases stayed unmatched. Per germline, CDR1 SGHKS and CDR2 YYEKEE (reference sequence). There are 15 residues in the CDR3. In nucleotides, the CDR3 is TGTGCCAGCAGCTTGGGACTAGCGGGGTACAATGAGCAGTTCTTC. Protein: CASSLGLAGYNEQFF.

V is TRBV5-1 and J is TRBJ1-1; D gene unclear. The CDR3 has 14 amino acids. Germline V gives CDR1 SGHRS, CDR2 YFSETQ. Trimming removed 2 bases at V and 2 bases at J, with 10 bases between. The CDR3 loop reads CASSLSSVNTEAFF. The DNA of the CDR3 is TGCGCCAGCAGCTTATCGTCGGTTAACACTGAAGCTTTCTTT.

The chain carries TRBV3-1 (or the pseudogene TRBV3-2) and TRBJ2-7; D possibly corresponds to TRBD1 (5 bases). Germline V CDR1 and CDR2: LGHDT, YNNKEL (reference sequence). The CDR3 is made up of 14 amino acids. V was clipped by 1 base and J by 3 bases, with 10 bases between them. CDR3 coding DNA: TGTGCCAGCAGCCAAGGGGTGGGGCACTACGAGCAGTACTTC. This codes for CASSQGVGHYEQYF.

The chain employs TRBV4-1 and TRBJ2-5; D is perhaps TRBD1 (6 bases). This CDR3 has 16 amino acids. The ends were cut back, 1 base at V and 1 base at J, with 13 bases in the middle. Germline V gives CDR1 MGHRA, CDR2 YSYEKL. The chain's CDR3 is CASSQGGQSSQETQYF. CDR3 nucleotides: TGCGCCAGCAGCCAAGGCGGACAGTCGAGCCAAGAGACCCAGTACTTC.

The count of this clone is one. The same CDR3 also results from other DNA sequences found in this sample. The chain uses TRBV27 and TRBJ2-7; TRBD1 matches 9 bases. This CDR3 spans 16 amino acids. V lost 5 bases and J lost 0; bases outside the gene matches: 8. From germline, CDR1 is MNHEY and CDR2 SMNVEV (reference sequence). CDR3 DNA: TGTGCCAGCAGTCCCGGGACAGGGAGGAGCTCCTACGAGCAGTACTTC. This encodes CASSPGTGRSSYEQYF.

This rearrangement joins TRBV6-5 to TRBJ1-1; D is unclear. With 2 bases removed from V and 6 bases from J, the gap between germline ends came to 10 bases. This CDR3 region has 13 residues. Germline V gene sequence: CDR1 MNHEY, CDR2 SVGAGI. CDR3 in amino acids: CASSYGPRAEAFF. In DNA form, the CDR3 reads TGTGCCAGCAGTTACGGGCCAAGAGCTGAAGCTTTCTTT.

The CDR3 DNA follows: TGTGCCAGCTCACCTCAACAGGAACACTCTGGAAACACCATATATTTT. This gives the protein CASSPQQEHSGNTIYF. The genes are TRBV18 and TRBJ1-3, with D possibly being TRBD1 (5 bases). Deletions cut 3 bases from V and 0 bases from J, with 12 bases between. CDR3 length equals 16 residues. The germline CDR1 and CDR2 sequences are KGHSH and LQKENI. The variable domain in full, completed from reference TRBV18 and TRBJ1-3, reads NAGVMQNPRHLVRRRGQEARLRCSPMKGHSHVYWYRQLPEEGLKFMVYLQKENIIDESGMPKERFSAEFPKEGPSILRIQQVVRGDSAAYFCASSPQQEHSGNTIYFGEGSWLTVV.

The chain has TRBV6-2 or TRBV6-3 and TRBJ2-7; D possibly corresponds to TRBD1 (5 bases). V dropped 6 bases and J dropped 1 base, with 10 bases sitting between them. This CDR3 region has 13 residues. The V gene's germline CDR1 is MNHEY and CDR2 SVGEGT. CDR3 in amino acids: CASSHAGSYEQYF. DNA for the CDR3: TGTGCCAGCAGCCACGCAGGGTCCTACGAGCAGTACTTC.

This clone was found once. The chain employs TRBV19 and TRBJ1-2, with D hard to call. V lost 5 bases and J 0 bases, leaving 10 bases between the germline ends. Germline CDR1 LNHDA, CDR2 SQIVND (reference sequence). The CDR3 loop spans 14 amino acids. CDR3 sequence: CASSGAVTNYGYTF. Written as DNA, the CDR3 is TGTGCCAGTAGTGGTGCAGTAACTAACTATGGCTACACCTTC.

DNA of the CDR3: TGCGCCAGCAGCTTGGATCAGGGAGGGTCAAGCTACACCTTC. It yields the protein CASSLDQGGSSYTF. This chain uses TRBV5-1 with TRBJ1-2; perhaps TRBD1 as D (5 bases). Trimming shortened V by 0 bases and J by 9 bases, and 15 bases separated the two germline ends. CDR3 length: 14 amino acids. Germline values: CDR1 SGHRS, CDR2 YFSETQ.

This sequence joins TRBV3-1 (or the pseudogene TRBV3-2) and TRBJ2-7, with a weak D call TRBD2 (6 bases). The CDR3 is 15 residues long. CDR1 and CDR2 (germline): LGHDT, YNNKEL (reference sequence). The V end lost 4 bases, the J end lost 0 bases, and 13 bases lay between the germline ends. The CDR3 sequence is CASSRNRDSSYEQYF. In DNA, the CDR3 is TGTGCCAGCAGCCGTAACCGGGACTCCTCCTACGAGCAGTACTTC.

V and J are TRBV7-9 and TRBJ1-4; no firm D call. V was cut by 7 bases and J by 5 bases, with 17 bases left in between. The germline gives CDR1 SEHNR, CDR2 FQNEAQ (reference sequence). This CDR3 has 15 residues. As DNA, the CDR3 is TGTGCCAGCACCGAACTGGGCAGCAGGAATGAAAAACTGTTTTTT. Amino acids: CASTELGSRNEKLFF. Drawing the rest from reference TRBV7-9 and TRBJ1-4, the complete variable domain is DTGVSQNPRHKITKRGQNVTFRCDPISEHNRLYWYRQTLGQGPEFLTYFQNEAQLEKSRLLSDRFSAERPKGSFSTLEIQRTEQGDSAMYLCASTELGSRNEKLFFGSGTQLSVL.

The chain couples TRBV18 to TRBJ2-2; 9 positions match TRBD1. The germline CDR1 and CDR2 sequences are KGHSH and LQKENI. This CDR3 comprises 16 residues. Trimming cost V 3 bases and J 1 base; bases outside gene matches: 3. CDR3 protein: CASSPPGQGNTGELFF. The CDR3 nucleotides are TGTGCCAGCTCACCCCCGGGACAGGGGAACACCGGGGAGCTGTTTTTT.

The chain recombines TRBV6-5 with TRBJ2-5, with 9 positions matching TRBD1. The CDR3 is made up of 16 amino acids. Germline loops: CDR1 MNHEY, CDR2 SVGAGI. J gave up 0 bases and V 2 bases, and 4 bases lay outside the gene matches. The CDR3 here is CASSYTGTGNQETQYF. The CDR3 DNA follows: TGTGCCAGCAGTTACACCGGGACAGGGAACCAAGAGACCCAGTACTTC.

This clone showed up just a few times. This chain links TRBV5-1 with TRBJ2-7; TRBD2 aligns across 10 bases. The CDR3 covers 15 residues. Looked up from germline, CDR1 is SGHRS and CDR2 is YFSETQ. V was pared by 2 bases and J by 5 bases, with 7 bases of the junction left unmatched. CDR3 nucleotide sequence: TGCGCCAGCAGCTTCCTAGCGGGAGATCGGAACGAGCAGTACTTC. It translates to CASSFLAGDRNEQYF.

The rearrangement uses TRBV7-9 and TRBJ2-3, with 11 positions matching TRBD2. This CDR3 has 17 amino acids. Losses at the gene ends were 5 bases for V and 4 bases for J; bases not matched to a gene: 11. Looked up from germline, CDR1 is SEHNR and CDR2 is FQNEAQ (reference sequence). The CDR3 spells CASSRRRISGGADTQYF. In DNA form, the CDR3 reads TGTGCCAGCAGCCGCCGAAGAATTAGCGGGGGGGCAGATACGCAGTATTTT.

The chain recombines TRBV3-1 (or the pseudogene TRBV3-2) with TRBJ1-1; TRBD1 matches 12 bases. Germline CDR1 LGHDT, CDR2 YNNKEL (reference sequence). The CDR3 has 15 residues. The V segment lost 4 bases and the J segment 3 bases; nucleotides outside the gene matches: 3. The CDR3 DNA sequence: TGTGCCAGCAGCCCCGGGACAGGGGGCCACACTGAAGCTTTCTTT. It codes for CASSPGTGGHTEAFF.